These 18 T cell receptor beta chains came from one sample sequenced in a study of blood T cell repertoires in COVID-19. Sequenced by immunoSEQ multiplex PCR; TCRdb stores in-frame clones only, minus some. This sample yields 80,000 or so clones, of which over 85% are seen a single time; more than 2% belongs to the top ten. Sequenced: peripheral blood. The receptors derive from a man aged 50 to 59 with acute or convalescent COVID-19.

This clone came up a few times. The J gene is TRBJ2-7, the V gene TRBV29-1; TRBD2 matches 8 bases. The J segment lost 1 base and the V segment lost 7 bases, leaving 9 bases of the junction unmatched. The CDR3 has 14 amino acids. Germline-derived CDR1 and CDR2 are SQVTM and ANQGSEA. CDR3 in amino acids: CSAGAGAGSYEQYF. Written as DNA, the CDR3 is TGCAGCGCGGGAGCGGGAGCGGGGTCCTACGAGCAGTACTTC.

J is TRBJ2-3 and V is TRBV3-1 (or the pseudogene TRBV3-2); 8 bases fit TRBD2. The germline CDR1 and CDR2 sequences are LGHDT and YNNKEL (reference sequence). V lost 1 base to trimming and J lost 3 bases; unmatched junction nucleotides: 9. The CDR3 is made up of 17 amino acids. The CDR3 DNA sequence: TGTGCCAGCAGCCAAGGGGGCGGGAGGATGGTAACAGATACGCAGTATTTT. Amino acids: CASSQGGGRMVTDTQYF.

CDR3 protein: CASSYSREEDGELFF. The CDR3 nucleotides are TGTGCCAGCAGTTACTCCAGGGAAGAGGACGGGGAGCTGTTTTTT. The chain combines TRBV6-5 with TRBJ2-2, with D possibly being TRBD1 (5 bases). Deletions cut 0 bases from V and 7 bases from J, with 12 bases between. The V gene's germline CDR1 is MNHEY and CDR2 SVGAGI. There are 15 residues in the CDR3.

The chain uses TRBV7-6 and TRBJ2-1; 10 bases agree with TRBD2. From germline, CDR1 is SGHVS and CDR2 FNYEAQ. V gave up 3 bases and J gave up 1 base; unmatched junction bases: 3. The CDR3 consists of 16 residues. In DNA form, the CDR3 reads TGTGCCAGCAGCTTTACTAGCGGGACGTCCTACAATGAGCAGTTCTTC. Amino acid sequence: CASSFTSGTSYNEQFF.

The chain carries TRBV7-4 and TRBJ2-7, with D tentatively TRBD2 (7 bases). The germline gives CDR1 SGHVT, CDR2 SQSDAQ. CDR3 length equals 19 residues. V was pared by 1 base and J by 3 bases, with 25 bases between. Written as DNA, the CDR3 is TGTGCCAGCAGCTTAGTCGGGGAGGGGGTAGCCGGACCTATCTACGAGCAGTACTTC. Translating gives CASSLVGEGVAGPIYEQYF.

The chain has TRBV12-3 or TRBV12-4 and TRBJ2-2, with unresolved D. V lost 6 bases and J lost 6, with 8 bases in between. The CDR3 extends over 12 amino acids. CDR3: CASREGAGELFF. CDR3 coding DNA: TGTGCCAGCAGAGAAGGAGCCGGGGAGCTGTTTTTT.

The rearrangement uses TRBV5-1 and TRBJ2-7; D is unclear. The V end lost 4 bases, the J end lost 3 bases, and 11 bases lay between the germline ends. CDR1 is SGHRS and CDR2 is YFSETQ in the germline V gene. This CDR3 is 13 amino acids long. CDR3 DNA: TGCGCCAGCAGCCTAAACCCGGGCTACGAGCAGTACTTC. It translates to CASSLNPGYEQYF.

The chain couples TRBV10-2 to TRBJ2-7; D call uncertain. The CDR3 loop spans 12 amino acids. The V end lost 3 bases, the J end lost 5 bases, and 8 bases lay between the germline ends. Per germline, CDR1 WSHSY and CDR2 SAAADI. The CDR3 spells CASSEWAHEQYF. The DNA of the CDR3 is TGCGCCAGCAGTGAATGGGCCCACGAGCAGTACTTC.

In regard to this clone: The sample contains more than one DNA sequence encoding this CDR3. The J gene is TRBJ2-3, the V gene TRBV2, with 13 bases matching TRBD2. CDR3 size: 17 residues. Germline values: CDR1 SNHLY, CDR2 FYNNEI. The J segment lost 3 bases and the V segment lost 8 bases, leaving 11 bases of the junction unmatched. DNA for the CDR3: TGTGCCAGCGTACGATGGACTAGCGGGAGCGGGACAGATACGCAGTATTTT. Residues: CASVRWTSGSGTDTQYF.

The V gene is TRBV29-1, the J gene TRBJ2-2; D call uncertain. V was trimmed by 3 bases and J by 5 bases, leaving 10 bases between them. Germline CDR1 SQVTM, CDR2 ANQGSEA. The CDR3 has 13 amino acids. This CDR3 reads CSVDRRETGELFF. CDR3 in DNA: TGCAGCGTTGATCGTCGAGAGACCGGGGAGCTGTTTTTT.

The chain couples TRBV5-5 to TRBJ2-2; 8 nucleotides agree with TRBD2. J lost 3 bases, V lost 2 bases, and 3 bases had no gene match. The CDR3 loop spans 15 amino acids. In germline, CDR1 is SGHKS, CDR2 YYEKEE (reference sequence). The DNA of the CDR3 is TGTGCCAGCAGCTTAGGGACTAGGTACACCGGGGAGCTGTTTTTT. It translates to CASSLGTRYTGELFF.

The chain couples TRBV6-6 to TRBJ2-7; D gene unclear. Germline V CDR1 and CDR2: MNHNY, SVGAGI (reference sequence). V was pared by 1 base and J by 2 bases, with 9 bases between. CDR3 length equals 14 residues. CDR3 sequence: CASSYLRTTYEQYF. DNA of the CDR3: TGTGCCAGCAGTTACTTACGTACTACCTACGAGCAGTACTTC.

V and J are TRBV7-2 and TRBJ2-7; 10 positions match TRBD2. Germline V lookup: CDR1 SGHTA, CDR2 FQGNSA. V trimming: 0 bases; J trimming: 5 bases; junction bases outside the gene matches: 4. CDR3 length: 15 amino acids. The CDR3 loop reads CASSLAPSGRNEQYF. The CDR3 nucleotides read TGTGCCAGCAGCTTAGCTCCTAGCGGGAGAAACGAGCAGTACTTC.

The chain carries TRBV24-1 and TRBJ2-7; D ambiguous. The ends were cut back, 3 bases at V and 3 bases at J, with 11 bases in the middle. This CDR3 has 14 amino acids. Germline V CDR1 and CDR2: KGHDR, SFDVKD. The CDR3 DNA follows: TGTGCCACCAGTGATCCCCGACAAAGCTACGAGCAGTACGTC. It encodes CATSDPRQSYEQYV.

This chain links TRBV9 with TRBJ1-2; D is uncertain. The CDR3 is made up of 14 amino acids. The V and J ends lost 2 bases and 3 bases respectively, with 11 bases between them. Germline CDR1 and CDR2: SGDLS and YYNGEE. CDR3 sequence (DNA): TGTGCCAGCAGCGTGTTCCCAGGTGACTATGGCTACACCTTC. Translation: CASSVFPGDYGYTF.

V usage is TRBV28 and J usage is TRBJ2-5, with 8 bases that match TRBD1. The CDR3 length is 18 residues. J was trimmed by 6 bases and V by 6 bases; bases with no gene match: 21. CDR1 is MDHEN and CDR2 is SYDVKM in the germline V gene. The CDR3 spells CASRLWGETGGKAKTQYF. CDR3 DNA sequence: TGTGCCAGCAGGCTATGGGGCGAAACAGGGGGGAAGGCGAAGACCCAGTACTTC.

V is TRBV9 and J is TRBJ1-2; 9 bases map to TRBD1. Germline V gene lookup returns CDR1 SGDLS and CDR2 YYNGEE. After removal of 4 bases from V and 8 bases from J, the junction contained 12 bases not matched to a gene. CDR3 size: 15 residues. The chain's CDR3 is CASSPQTGGSAGYTF. DNA of the CDR3: TGTGCCAGCAGCCCCCAGACAGGGGGATCGGCAGGCTACACCTTC. Using reference TRBV9 and TRBJ1-2 for the parts outside the CDR3, the full variable domain is DSGVTQTPKHLITATGQRVTLRCSPRSGDLSVYWYQQSLDQGLQFLIQYYNGEERAKGNILERFSAQQFPDLHSELNLSSLELGDSALYFCASSPQTGGSAGYTFGSGTRLTVV.

The rearrangement joins TRBV28 to TRBJ2-6; D not certain. Trimming pared 5 bases from V and 0 bases from J, leaving 11 bases between. Germline CDR1 and CDR2: MDHEN and SYDVKM. The CDR3 sequence is 16 residues long. The CDR3 reads CASSQTYFSGANVLTF. The DNA of the CDR3 is TGTGCCAGCAGTCAAACTTATTTCTCTGGGGCCAACGTCCTGACTTTC.